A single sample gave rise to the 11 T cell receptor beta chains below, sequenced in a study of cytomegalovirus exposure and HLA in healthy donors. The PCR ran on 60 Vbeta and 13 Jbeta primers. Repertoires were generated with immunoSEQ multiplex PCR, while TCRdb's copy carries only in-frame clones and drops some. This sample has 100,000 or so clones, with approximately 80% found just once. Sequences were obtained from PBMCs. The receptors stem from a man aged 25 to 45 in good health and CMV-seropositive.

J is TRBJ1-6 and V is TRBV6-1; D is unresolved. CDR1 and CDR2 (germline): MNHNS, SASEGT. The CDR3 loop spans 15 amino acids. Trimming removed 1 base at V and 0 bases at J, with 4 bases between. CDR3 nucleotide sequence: TGTGCCAGCAGTGAAGGGGCCTCCTATAATTCACCCCTCCACTTT. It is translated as CASSEGASYNSPLHF.

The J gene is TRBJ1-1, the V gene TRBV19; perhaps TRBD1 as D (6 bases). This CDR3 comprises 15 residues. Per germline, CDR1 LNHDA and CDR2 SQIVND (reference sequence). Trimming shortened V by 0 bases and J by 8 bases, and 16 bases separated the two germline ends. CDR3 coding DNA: TGTGCCAGTAGTATAGACCTACCGGGACACCACGAAGCTTTCTTT. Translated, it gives CASSIDLPGHHEAFF.

In DNA form, the CDR3 reads TGCGCCAGCAGTCAATCCCCGAACAGGGATACGCAGTATTTT. It is translated as CASSQSPNRDTQYF. This chain connects TRBV23-1 to TRBJ2-3, with TRBD1 as a possible D gene (5 bases). TRBV23-1 is treated as an ORF (open reading frame) with a function not yet certain. The V and J ends lost 0 bases and 6 bases respectively, with 10 bases between them. The CDR3 length is 14 residues.

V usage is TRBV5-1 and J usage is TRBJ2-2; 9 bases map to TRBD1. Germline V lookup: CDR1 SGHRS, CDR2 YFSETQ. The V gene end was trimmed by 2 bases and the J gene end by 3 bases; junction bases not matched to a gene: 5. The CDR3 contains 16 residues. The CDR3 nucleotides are TGCGCCAGCAGCTTTCCGGGACAGGGTGACACCGGGGAGCTGTTTTTT. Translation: CASSFPGQGDTGELFF.

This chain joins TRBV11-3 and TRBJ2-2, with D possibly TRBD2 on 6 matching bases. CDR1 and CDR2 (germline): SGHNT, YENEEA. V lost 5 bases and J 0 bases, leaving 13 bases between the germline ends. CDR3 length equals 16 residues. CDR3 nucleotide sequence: TGTGCCAGCAGCCCCTTAGGCGGGGCGAACACCGGGGAGCTGTTTTTT. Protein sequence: CASSPLGGANTGELFF.

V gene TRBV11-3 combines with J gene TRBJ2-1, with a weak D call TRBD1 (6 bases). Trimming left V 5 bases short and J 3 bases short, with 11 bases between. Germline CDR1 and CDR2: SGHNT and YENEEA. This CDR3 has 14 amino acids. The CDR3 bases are TGTGCCAGCAGCATTACAGGGTTCTACAATGAGCAGTTCTTC. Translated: CASSITGFYNEQFF.

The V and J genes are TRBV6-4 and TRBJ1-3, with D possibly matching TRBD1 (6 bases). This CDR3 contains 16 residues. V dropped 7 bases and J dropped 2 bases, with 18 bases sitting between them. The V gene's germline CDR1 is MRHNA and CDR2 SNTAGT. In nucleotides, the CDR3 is TGTGCCAGCACCAGGGGCCAGGGGAGAACTGGAAACACCATATATTTT. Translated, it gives CASTRGQGRTGNTIYF.

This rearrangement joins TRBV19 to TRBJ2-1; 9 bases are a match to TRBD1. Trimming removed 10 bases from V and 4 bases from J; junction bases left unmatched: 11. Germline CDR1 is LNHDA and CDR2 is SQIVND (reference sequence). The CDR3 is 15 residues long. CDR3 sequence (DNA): TGTGCCACCCTTGCCGGGACAGGGTCGTACAATGAGCAGTTCTTC. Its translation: CATLAGTGSYNEQFF. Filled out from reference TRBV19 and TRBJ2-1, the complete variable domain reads DGGITQSPKYLFRKEGQNVTLSCEQNLNHDAMYWYRQDPGQGLRLIYYSQIVNDFQKGDIAEGYSVSREKKESFPLTVTSAQKNPTAFYLCATLAGTGSYNEQFFGPGTRLTVL.

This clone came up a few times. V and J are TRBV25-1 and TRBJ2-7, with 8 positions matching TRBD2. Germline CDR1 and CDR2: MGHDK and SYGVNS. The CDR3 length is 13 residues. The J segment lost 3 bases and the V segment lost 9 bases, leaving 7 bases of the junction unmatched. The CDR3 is CASESGTSYEQYF. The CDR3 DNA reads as TGTGCCAGTGAATCCGGGACTAGCTACGAGCAGTACTTC.

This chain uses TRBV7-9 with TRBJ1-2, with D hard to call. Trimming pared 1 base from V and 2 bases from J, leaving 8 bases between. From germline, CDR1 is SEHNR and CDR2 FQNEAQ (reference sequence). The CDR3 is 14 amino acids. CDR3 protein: CASSLGTGNYGYTF. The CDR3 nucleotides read TGTGCCAGCAGCTTAGGCACGGGGAACTATGGCTACACCTTC.

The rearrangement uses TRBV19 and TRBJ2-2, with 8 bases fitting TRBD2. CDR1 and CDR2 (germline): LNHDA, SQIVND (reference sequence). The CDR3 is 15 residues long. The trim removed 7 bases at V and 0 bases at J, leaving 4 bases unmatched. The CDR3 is CASTRTSPNTGELFF. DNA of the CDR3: TGTGCCAGTACCCGGACTAGCCCGAACACCGGGGAGCTGTTTTTT.